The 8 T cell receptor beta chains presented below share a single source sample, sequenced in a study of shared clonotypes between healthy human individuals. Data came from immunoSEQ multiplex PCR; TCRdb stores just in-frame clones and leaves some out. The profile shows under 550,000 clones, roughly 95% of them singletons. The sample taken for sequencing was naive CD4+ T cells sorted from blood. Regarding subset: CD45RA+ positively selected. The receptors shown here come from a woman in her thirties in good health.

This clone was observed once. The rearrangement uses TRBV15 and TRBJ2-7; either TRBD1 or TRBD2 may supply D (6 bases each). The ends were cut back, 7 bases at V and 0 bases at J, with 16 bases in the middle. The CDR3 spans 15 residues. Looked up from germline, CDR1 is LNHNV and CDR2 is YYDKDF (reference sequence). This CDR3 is CATKQGGGSSYEQYF. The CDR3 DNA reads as TGTGCCACCAAACAGGGAGGAGGGAGCTCCTACGAGCAGTACTTC. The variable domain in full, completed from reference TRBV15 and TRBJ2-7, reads DAMVIQNPRYQVTQFGKPVTLSCSQTLNHNVMYWYQQKSSQAPKLLFHYYDKDFNNEADTPDNFQSRRPNTSFCFLDIRSPGLGDTAMYLCATKQGGGSSYEQYFGPGTRLTVT.

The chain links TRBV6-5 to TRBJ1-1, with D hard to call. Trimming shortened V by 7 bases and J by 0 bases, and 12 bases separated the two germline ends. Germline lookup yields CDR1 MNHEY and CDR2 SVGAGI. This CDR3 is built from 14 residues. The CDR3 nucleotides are TGTGCCAGCAAGCTAGGGTTCATGAACACTGAAGCTTTCTTT. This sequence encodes CASKLGFMNTEAFF.

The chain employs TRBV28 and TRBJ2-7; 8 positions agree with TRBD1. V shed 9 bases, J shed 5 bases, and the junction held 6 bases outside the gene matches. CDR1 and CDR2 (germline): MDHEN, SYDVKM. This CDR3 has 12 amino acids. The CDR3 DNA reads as TGTGCCAGTACGGACAGGGTACACGAGCAGTACTTC. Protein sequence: CASTDRVHEQYF.

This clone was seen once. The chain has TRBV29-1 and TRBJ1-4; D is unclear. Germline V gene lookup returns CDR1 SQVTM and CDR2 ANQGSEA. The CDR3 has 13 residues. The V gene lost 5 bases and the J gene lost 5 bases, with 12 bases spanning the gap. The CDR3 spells CSVQVTSNEKLFF. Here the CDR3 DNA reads TGCAGCGTTCAAGTAACCTCCAATGAAAAACTGTTTTTT.

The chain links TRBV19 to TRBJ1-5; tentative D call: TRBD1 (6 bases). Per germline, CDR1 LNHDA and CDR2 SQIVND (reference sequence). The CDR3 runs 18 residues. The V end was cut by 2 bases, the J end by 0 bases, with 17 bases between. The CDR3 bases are TGTGCCAGTAGTATACGCGACAGGAGTACGTATAGCAATCAGCCCCAGCATTTT. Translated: CASSIRDRSTYSNQPQHF.

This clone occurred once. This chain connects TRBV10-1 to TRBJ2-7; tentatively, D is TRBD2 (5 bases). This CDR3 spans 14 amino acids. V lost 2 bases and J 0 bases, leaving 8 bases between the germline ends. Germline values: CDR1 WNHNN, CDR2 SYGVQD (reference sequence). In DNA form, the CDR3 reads TGCGCCAGCAGTGAGAGGGAGTTCTCCTACGAGCAGTACTTC. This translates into CASSEREFSYEQYF.

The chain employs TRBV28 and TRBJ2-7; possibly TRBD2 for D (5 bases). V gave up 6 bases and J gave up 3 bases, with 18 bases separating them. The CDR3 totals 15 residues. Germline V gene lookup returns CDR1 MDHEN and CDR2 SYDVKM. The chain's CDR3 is CASRAAAAKSYEQYF. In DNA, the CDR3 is TGTGCCAGCAGAGCGGCGGCAGCCAAGAGCTACGAGCAGTACTTC.

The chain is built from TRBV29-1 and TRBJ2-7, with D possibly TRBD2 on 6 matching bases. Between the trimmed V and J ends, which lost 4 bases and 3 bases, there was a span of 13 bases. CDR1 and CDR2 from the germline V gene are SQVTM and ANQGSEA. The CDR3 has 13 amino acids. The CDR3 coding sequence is TGCAGCGTTGCGGGAGCTGGCGACTACGAGCAGTACTTC. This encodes CSVAGAGDYEQYF.